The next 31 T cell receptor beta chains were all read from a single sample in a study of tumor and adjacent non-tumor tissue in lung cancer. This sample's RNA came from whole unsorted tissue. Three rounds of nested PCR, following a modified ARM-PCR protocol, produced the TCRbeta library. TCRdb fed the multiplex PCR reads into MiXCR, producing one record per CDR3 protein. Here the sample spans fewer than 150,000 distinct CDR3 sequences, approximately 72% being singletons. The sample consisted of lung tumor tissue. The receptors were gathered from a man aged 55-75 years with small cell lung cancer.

Written as DNA, the CDR3 is TGTGCCAGCAGCTACGGGACAGGGCCCACCGCTAGGCAATATTTT. Protein sequence: CASSYGTGPTARQYF. The chain joins TRBV6-1 to TRBJ2-3; 9 bases line up with TRBD1. This CDR3 has 15 residues. V gave up 6 bases and J gave up 15 bases; unmatched junction bases: 19. Germline V gene sequence: CDR1 MNHNS, CDR2 SASEGT.

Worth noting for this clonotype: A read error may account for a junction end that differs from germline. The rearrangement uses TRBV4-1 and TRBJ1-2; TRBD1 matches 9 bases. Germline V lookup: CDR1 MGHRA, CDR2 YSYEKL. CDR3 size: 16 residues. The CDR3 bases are TGCACCAGCAGCCCATCCGGGACAGGGTTTAGCTATGTCTACACCTTC. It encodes CTSSPSGTGFSYVYTF.

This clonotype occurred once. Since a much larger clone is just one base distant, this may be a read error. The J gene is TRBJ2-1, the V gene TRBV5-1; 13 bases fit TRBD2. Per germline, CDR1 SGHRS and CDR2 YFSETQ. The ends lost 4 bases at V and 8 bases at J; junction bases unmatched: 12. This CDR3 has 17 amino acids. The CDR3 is CASSVGLAGSISDEQFF. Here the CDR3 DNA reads TGCGCCAGCAGCGTGGGACTAGCGGGAAGTATTTCGGATGAGCAGTTCTTC.

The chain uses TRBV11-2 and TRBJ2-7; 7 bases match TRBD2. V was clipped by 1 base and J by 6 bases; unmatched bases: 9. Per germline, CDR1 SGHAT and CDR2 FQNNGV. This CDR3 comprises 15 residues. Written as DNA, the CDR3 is TGTGCCAGCAGCTTAGGGCGGGGACTAAACCCCGAGCAGTACTTC. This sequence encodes CASSLGRGLNPEQYF.

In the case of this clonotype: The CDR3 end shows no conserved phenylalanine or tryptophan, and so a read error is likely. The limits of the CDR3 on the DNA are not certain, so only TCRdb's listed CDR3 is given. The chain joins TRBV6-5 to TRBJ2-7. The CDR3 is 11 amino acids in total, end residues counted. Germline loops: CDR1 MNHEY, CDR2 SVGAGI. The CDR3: CASRRYDELYL.

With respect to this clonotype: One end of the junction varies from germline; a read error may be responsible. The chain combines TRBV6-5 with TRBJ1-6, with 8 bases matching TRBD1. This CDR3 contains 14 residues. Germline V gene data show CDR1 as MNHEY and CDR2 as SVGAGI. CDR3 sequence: CTSSYGQGNSPPHF. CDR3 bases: TGTACCAGCAGTTACGGACAGGGAAATTCACCCCCCCACTTT.

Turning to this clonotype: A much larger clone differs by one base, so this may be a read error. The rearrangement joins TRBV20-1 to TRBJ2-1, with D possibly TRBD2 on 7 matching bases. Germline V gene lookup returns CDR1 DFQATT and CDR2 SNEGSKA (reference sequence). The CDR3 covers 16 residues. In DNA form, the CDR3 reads TGCGGTGCTGCCAGTAGGGGGGGACGGGGTTACAATGAGCAGTTCTTC. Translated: CGAASRGGRGYNEQFF.

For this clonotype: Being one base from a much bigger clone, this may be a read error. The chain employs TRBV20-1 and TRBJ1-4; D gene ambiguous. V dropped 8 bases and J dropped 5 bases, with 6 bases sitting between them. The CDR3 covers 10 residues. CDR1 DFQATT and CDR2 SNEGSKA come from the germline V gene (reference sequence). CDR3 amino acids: CSTENEKLFF. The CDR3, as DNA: TGCAGTACAGAGAATGAAAAACTGTTTTTT.

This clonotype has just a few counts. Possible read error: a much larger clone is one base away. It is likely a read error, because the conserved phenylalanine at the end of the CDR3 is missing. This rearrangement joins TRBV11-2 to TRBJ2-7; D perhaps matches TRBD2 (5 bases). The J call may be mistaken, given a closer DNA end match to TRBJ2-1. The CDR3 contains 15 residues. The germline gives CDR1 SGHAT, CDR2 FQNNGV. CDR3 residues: CASSLEAGVSYEQFL. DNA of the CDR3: TGTGCCAGCAGCTTAGAGGCGGGTGTCTCCTACGAGCAGTTCCTC.

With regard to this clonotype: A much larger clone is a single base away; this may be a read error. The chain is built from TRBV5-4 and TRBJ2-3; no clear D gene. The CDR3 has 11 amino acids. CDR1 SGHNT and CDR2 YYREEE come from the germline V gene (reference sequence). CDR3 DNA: TGTACCAGCAGCTTATCAGATACGCAGTATTTT. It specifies CTSSLSDTQYF. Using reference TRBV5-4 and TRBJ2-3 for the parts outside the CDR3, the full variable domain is ETGVTQSPTHLIKTRGQQVTLRCSSQSGHNTVSWYQQALGQGPQFIFQYYREEENGRGNFPPRFSGLQFPNYSSELNVNALELDDSALYLCTSSLSDTQYFGPGTRLTVL.

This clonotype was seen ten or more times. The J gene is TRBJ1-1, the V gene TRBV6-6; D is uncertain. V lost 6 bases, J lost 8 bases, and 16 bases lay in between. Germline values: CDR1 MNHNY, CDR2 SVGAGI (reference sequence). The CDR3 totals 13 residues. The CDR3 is CASSPGYGFEAFF. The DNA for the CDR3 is TGTGCCAGCAGCCCGGGGTACGGCTTCGAAGCTTTCTTT.

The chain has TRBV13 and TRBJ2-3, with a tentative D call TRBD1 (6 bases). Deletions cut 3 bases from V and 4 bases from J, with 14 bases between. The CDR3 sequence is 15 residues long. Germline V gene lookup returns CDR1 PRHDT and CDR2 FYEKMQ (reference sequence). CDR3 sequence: CASSFDTGLPDTQYF. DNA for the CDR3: TGTGCCAGCAGCTTTGATACAGGGCTCCCAGATACGCAGTATTTT. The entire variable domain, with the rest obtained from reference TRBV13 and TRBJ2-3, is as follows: AAGVIQSPRHLIKEKRETATLKCYPIPRHDTVYWYQQGPGQDPQFLISFYEKMQSDKGSIPDRFSAQQFSDYHSELNMSSLELGDSALYFCASSFDTGLPDTQYFGPGTRLTVL.

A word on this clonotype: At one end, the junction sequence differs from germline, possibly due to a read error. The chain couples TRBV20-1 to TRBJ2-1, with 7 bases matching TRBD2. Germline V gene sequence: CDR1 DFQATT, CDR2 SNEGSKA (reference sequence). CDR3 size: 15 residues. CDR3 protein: CSTRDLVGGLIERFF. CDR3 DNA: TGCAGTACTAGAGATCTAGTGGGAGGGCTGATTGAGCGGTTCTTC.

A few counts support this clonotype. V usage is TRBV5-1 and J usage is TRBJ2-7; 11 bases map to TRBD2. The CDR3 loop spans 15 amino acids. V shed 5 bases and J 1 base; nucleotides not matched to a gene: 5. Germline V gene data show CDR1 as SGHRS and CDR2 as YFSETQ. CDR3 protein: CASRVGLAGSYEQYF. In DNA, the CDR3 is TGCGCCAGCAGGGTCGGACTAGCGGGTTCCTACGAGCAGTACTTC. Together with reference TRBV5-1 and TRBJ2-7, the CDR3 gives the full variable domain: KAGVTQTPRYLIKTRGQQVTLSCSPISGHRSVSWYQQTPGQGLQFLFEYFSETQRNKGNFPGRFSGRQFSNSRSEMNVSTLELGDSALYLCASRVGLAGSYEQYFGPGTRLTVT.

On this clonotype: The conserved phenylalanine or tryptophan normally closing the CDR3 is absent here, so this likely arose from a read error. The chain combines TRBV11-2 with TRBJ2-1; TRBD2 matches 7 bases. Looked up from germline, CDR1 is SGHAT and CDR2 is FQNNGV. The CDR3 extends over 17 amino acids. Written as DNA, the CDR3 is TGTGCAAGCAGCCACCTCGTAGGGGCAGGGAGGGGCCATGAGCAGTTCTCC. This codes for CASSHLVGAGRGHEQFS.

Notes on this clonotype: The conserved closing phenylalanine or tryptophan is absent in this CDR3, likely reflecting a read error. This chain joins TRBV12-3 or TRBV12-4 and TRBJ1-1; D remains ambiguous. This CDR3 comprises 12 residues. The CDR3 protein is CASSLFGTKAFY. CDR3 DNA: TGTGCCAGCAGTTTATTCGGCACTAAAGCTTTCTAT.

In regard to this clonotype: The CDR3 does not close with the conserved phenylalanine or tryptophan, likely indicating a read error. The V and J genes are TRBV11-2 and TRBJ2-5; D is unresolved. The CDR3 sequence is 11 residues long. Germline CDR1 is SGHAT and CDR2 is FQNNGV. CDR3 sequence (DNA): TGTGCCATCAGCCCCCTGGAGACCCAGTACTTA. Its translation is CAISPLETQYL.

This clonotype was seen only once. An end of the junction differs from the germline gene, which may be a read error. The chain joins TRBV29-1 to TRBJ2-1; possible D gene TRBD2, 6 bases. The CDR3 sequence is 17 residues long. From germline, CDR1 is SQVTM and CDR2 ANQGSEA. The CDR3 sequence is CSVVGGRNAISYNGQFF. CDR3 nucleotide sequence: TGCAGCGTTGTTGGAGGGAGGAATGCTATCTCCTACAATGGGCAGTTCTTC.

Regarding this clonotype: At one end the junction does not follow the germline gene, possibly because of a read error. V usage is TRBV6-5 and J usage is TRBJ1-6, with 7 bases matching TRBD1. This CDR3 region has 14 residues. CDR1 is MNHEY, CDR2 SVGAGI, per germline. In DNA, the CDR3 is TGTGTCAGCAATATCGGGACAGAATATTCACCCCTCCACTTT. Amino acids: CVSNIGTEYSPLHF.

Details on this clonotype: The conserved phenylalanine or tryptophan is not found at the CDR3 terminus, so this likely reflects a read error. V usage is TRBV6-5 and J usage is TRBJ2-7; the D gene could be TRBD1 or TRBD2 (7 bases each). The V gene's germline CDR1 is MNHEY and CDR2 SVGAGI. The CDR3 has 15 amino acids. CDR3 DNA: TGTGCGAGCAGGGGGGGGCTAGCGTCAGGCAACGAGCAGTACATC. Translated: CASRGGLASGNEQYI.

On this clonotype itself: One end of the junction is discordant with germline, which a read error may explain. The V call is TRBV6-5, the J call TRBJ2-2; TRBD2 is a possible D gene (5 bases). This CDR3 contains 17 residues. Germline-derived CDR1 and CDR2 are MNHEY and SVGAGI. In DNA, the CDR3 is TGTGTCAGCAGTTACTCGAAATCGCGGGTCCGCACCGGGGAGCTGTTTTTT. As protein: CVSSYSKSRVRTGELFF.

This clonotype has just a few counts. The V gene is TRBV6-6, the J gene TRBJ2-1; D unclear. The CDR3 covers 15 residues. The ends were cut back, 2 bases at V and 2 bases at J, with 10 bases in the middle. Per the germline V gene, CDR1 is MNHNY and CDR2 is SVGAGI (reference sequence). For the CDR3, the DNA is TGTGCCAGCAGTTACGCAGGATCTACCTACAATGAGCAGTTCTTC. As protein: CASSYAGSTYNEQFF.

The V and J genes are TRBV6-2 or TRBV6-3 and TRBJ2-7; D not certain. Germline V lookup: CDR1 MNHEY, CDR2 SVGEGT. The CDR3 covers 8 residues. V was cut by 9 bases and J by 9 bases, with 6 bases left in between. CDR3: CARAGQYV. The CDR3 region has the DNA TGTGCCAGGGCCGGGCAGTACGTC.

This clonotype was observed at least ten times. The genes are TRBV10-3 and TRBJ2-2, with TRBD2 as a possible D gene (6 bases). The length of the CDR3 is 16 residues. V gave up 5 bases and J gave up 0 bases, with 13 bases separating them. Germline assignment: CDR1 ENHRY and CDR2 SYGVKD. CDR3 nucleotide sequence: TGTGCCATCAGTCCGAGACTAGTAGCGAACACCGGGGAGCTGTTTTTT. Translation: CAISPRLVANTGELFF.

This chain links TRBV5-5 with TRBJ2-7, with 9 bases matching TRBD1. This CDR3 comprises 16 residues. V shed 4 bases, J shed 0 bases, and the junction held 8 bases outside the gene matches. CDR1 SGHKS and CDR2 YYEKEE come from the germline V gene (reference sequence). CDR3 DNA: TGTGCCAGCAGCCACACAGGGGGCCCAAGCTCCTACGAGCAGTACGTC. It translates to CASSHTGGPSSYEQYV.

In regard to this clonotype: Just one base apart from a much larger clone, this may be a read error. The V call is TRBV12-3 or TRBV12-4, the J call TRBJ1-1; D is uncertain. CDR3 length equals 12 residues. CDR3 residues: CTSSLAGPEAFF. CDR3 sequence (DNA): TGTACCAGCAGTTTGGCCGGGCCTGAAGCTTTCTTT.

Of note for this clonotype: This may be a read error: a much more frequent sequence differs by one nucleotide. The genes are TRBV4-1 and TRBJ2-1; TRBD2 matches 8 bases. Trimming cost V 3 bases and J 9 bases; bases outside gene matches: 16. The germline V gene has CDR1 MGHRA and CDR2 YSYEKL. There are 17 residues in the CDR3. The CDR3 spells CASSHDFSGIMVGEQFF. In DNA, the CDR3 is TGCGCCAGCAGCCATGACTTTAGCGGGATAATGGTCGGTGAGCAGTTCTTC.

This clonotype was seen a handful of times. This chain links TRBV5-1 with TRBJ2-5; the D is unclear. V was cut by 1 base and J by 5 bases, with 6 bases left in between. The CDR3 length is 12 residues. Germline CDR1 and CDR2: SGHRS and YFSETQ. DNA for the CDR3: TGCGCCAGCAGCTTGTCTGATGAGACCCAGTACTTC. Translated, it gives CASSLSDETQYF. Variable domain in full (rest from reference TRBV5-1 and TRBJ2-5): KAGVTQTPRYLIKTRGQQVTLSCSPISGHRSVSWYQQTPGQGLQFLFEYFSETQRNKGNFPGRFSGRQFSNSRSEMNVSTLELGDSALYLCASSLSDETQYFGPGTRLLVL.

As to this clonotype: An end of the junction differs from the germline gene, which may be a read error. The CDR3: CASSPSGSYVQYF. CDR3 in DNA: TGTGCCAGCAGCCCCAGCGGGAGCTACGTGCAGTACTTC. The gene calls are TRBV6-6 and TRBJ2-7, with 8 bases aligning to TRBD2. The CDR3 contains 13 residues. Germline V gives CDR1 MNHNY, CDR2 SVGAGI (reference sequence).

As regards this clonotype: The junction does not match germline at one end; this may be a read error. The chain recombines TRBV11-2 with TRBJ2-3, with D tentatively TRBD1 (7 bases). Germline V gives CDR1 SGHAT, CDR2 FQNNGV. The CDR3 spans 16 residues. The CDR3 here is CASSLGTIGGTDTQYF. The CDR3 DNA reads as TGTGCCAGCAGCTTAGGGACTATCGGAGGGACAGATACACAGTATTTT.

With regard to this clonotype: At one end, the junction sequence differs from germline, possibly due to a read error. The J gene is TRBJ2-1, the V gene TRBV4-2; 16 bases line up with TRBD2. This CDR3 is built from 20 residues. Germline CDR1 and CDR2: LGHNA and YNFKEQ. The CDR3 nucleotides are TGTGCCAGCATCCAAGACCCAGGGACTAGCGGGAGGGCCCTCCACAATGACCAGTTCTTC. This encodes CASIQDPGTSGRALHNDQFF.